Listed here are 26 T cell receptor beta chains from one sample, sequenced in a study of blood T cell repertoires in COVID-19. Assay used: immunoSEQ multiplex PCR; TCRdb lists only in-frame clones, some missing. The top ten hold 8% to 13% of the sample, which has 110,000 or so clones, about four fifths seen once. The sequencing input was peripheral blood. These receptors were collected from a human donor in a cohort sampled during active COVID-19.

CDR3: CASSPRNEYNEQFF. The CDR3 region has the DNA TGTGCCAGCAGCCCAAGAAACGAGTACAATGAGCAGTTCTTC. The J gene is TRBJ2-1, the V gene TRBV5-4; D unresolved. V was clipped by 4 bases and J by 4 bases, with 12 bases between them. This CDR3 is built from 14 residues. Germline V lookup: CDR1 SGHNT, CDR2 YYREEE (reference sequence). Full variable domain (missing parts from reference TRBV5-4 and TRBJ2-1): ETGVTQSPTHLIKTRGQQVTLRCSSQSGHNTVSWYQQALGQGPQFIFQYYREEENGRGNFPPRFSGLQFPNYSSELNVNALELDDSALYLCASSPRNEYNEQFFGPGTRLTVL.

The gene calls are TRBV11-2 and TRBJ1-5; 10 positions agree with TRBD1. Germline V CDR1 and CDR2: SGHAT, FQNNGV. CDR3 length equals 16 residues. With 2 bases clipped from V and 6 bases from J, the junction kept 7 bases outside the gene matches. CDR3 sequence reads: CASSLMGQGFLQPQHF. Written as DNA, the CDR3 is TGTGCCAGCAGCTTAATGGGACAGGGGTTCCTTCAGCCCCAGCATTTT.

V gene TRBV6-1 combines with J gene TRBJ2-2; 7 positions agree with TRBD1. V was clipped by 4 bases and J by 6 bases; unmatched bases: 11. The CDR3 runs 16 residues. The germline CDR1 and CDR2 sequences are MNHNS and SASEGT. The CDR3 region has the DNA TGTGCCAGCAGTGGCAGGGAGACAGGGTGGGCCGGGGAGCTGTTTTTT. Its protein product is CASSGRETGWAGELFF.

The V gene is TRBV11-2, the J gene TRBJ2-1; D not resolved. V gave up 1 base and J gave up 10 bases, with 17 bases separating them. CDR1 is SGHAT and CDR2 is FQNNGV in the germline V gene. CDR3 size: 15 residues. CDR3 nucleotide sequence: TGTGCCAGCAGCTTAGGTACATCCCAAACCGGGGAGCAGTTCTTC. Protein product: CASSLGTSQTGEQFF.

The sample holds one count of this clone. The CDR3 DNA follows: TGTGCCAGCAGTCTCACAGGGGGCTACACCTTC. Its translation is CASSLTGGYTF. This chain uses TRBV28 with TRBJ1-2; a possible D gene is TRBD1 (6 bases). Trimming left V 5 bases short and J 8 bases short, with 9 bases between. The CDR3 has 11 amino acids. Germline-derived CDR1 and CDR2 are MDHEN and SYDVKM.

The gene calls are TRBV3-1 (or the pseudogene TRBV3-2) and TRBJ2-3, with 12 bases fitting TRBD2. V shed 4 bases, J shed 2 bases, and the junction held 7 bases outside the gene matches. From germline, CDR1 is LGHDT and CDR2 YNNKEL (reference sequence). CDR3 length equals 17 residues. The DNA for the CDR3 is TGTGCCAGCAGCCTGCCCCTAGCGGGGGGGGTCACAGATACGCAGTATTTT. Translation: CASSLPLAGGVTDTQYF.

The V and J genes are TRBV4-1 and TRBJ1-3; D is uncertain. This CDR3 is built from 18 residues. The germline V gene encodes CDR1 MGHRA and CDR2 YSYEKL. V was cut by 0 bases and J by 8 bases, with 23 bases left in between. The CDR3: CASSQEGRRASGWDTIYF. In DNA form, the CDR3 reads TGCGCCAGCAGCCAAGAGGGAAGGAGGGCCTCGGGGTGGGACACCATATATTTT.

V usage is TRBV30 and J usage is TRBJ1-5; 8 bases are shared with TRBD1. The V and J ends lost 3 bases and 0 bases, in that order; junction bases with no gene match: 4. Germline CDR1 is GTSNPN and CDR2 is SVGIG (reference sequence). The CDR3 contains 15 residues. This CDR3 is CAWRGQGYSNQPQHF. The CDR3 DNA reads as TGTGCCTGGAGAGGACAGGGCTATAGCAATCAGCCCCAGCATTTT.

This sequence joins TRBV7-2 and TRBJ1-6; maybe TRBD1 (6 bases). The CDR3 has 15 amino acids. Trimming removed 5 bases at V and 4 bases at J, with 12 bases between. CDR1 SGHTA and CDR2 FQGNSA come from the germline V gene. CDR3 bases: TGTGCCAGCAGCGGACAGAGGGGGTATAATTCACCCCTCCACTTT. It yields the protein CASSGQRGYNSPLHF. The full variable domain, in which reference TRBV7-2 and TRBJ1-6 provide the parts outside the CDR3, is GAGVSQSPSNKVTEKGKDVELRCDPISGHTALYWYRQSLGQGLEFLIYFQGNSAPDKSGLPSDRFSAERTGGSVSTLTIQRTQQEDSAVYLCASSGQRGYNSPLHFGNGTRLTVT.

This rearrangement joins TRBV19 to TRBJ1-5, with no clear D. The germline CDR1 and CDR2 sequences are LNHDA and SQIVND (reference sequence). V lost 8 bases and J lost 0, with 17 bases in between. CDR3 size: 16 residues. The CDR3 reads CASRSSDHHSNQPQHF. The CDR3, as DNA: TGTGCCAGTCGCAGTTCAGATCATCATAGCAATCAGCCCCAGCATTTT.

The chain joins TRBV7-8 to TRBJ2-1; 9 nucleotides match TRBD2. CDR1 and CDR2 (germline): SGHVS, FQNEAQ. V lost 2 bases and J lost 2; bases outside the gene matches: 16. This CDR3 comprises 20 residues. The CDR3 nucleotides read TGTGCCAGCAGCTTATCTGGAAGTGGCGGGGGGGGGAGCCCCTACAATGAGCAGTTCTTC. This gives the protein CASSLSGSGGGGSPYNEQFF.

This sequence joins TRBV19 and TRBJ2-1, with TRBD1 matching over 11 bases. The CDR3 is made up of 15 amino acids. V lost 6 bases and J lost 8; bases outside the gene matches: 9. CDR1 and CDR2 from the germline V gene are LNHDA and SQIVND (reference sequence). For the CDR3, the DNA is TGTGCCAGTAGCCTCCAGGGACAGGGGGGGTATGAGCAGTTCTTC. This codes for CASSLQGQGGYEQFF.

The chain is built from TRBV19 and TRBJ1-6, with 7 bases identical to TRBD1. Germline trimming cut 6 bases from V and 7 bases from J; bases unmatched to any gene: 3. The CDR3 spans 13 residues. Germline V CDR1 and CDR2: LNHDA, SQIVND (reference sequence). CDR3 in DNA: TGTGCCAGTAGGGGGGACAGCAATTCACCCCTCCACTTT. Its protein is CASRGDSNSPLHF.

In this sample, this clone turned up once. This chain connects TRBV3-1 (or the pseudogene TRBV3-2) to TRBJ2-1, with a possible D match to TRBD2 (5 bases). V lost 5 bases and J lost 1, with 9 bases in between. The CDR3 runs to 14 residues. Germline V gene lookup returns CDR1 LGHDT and CDR2 YNNKEL (reference sequence). CDR3 in amino acids: CASSRELSYNEQFF. The CDR3 DNA is TGTGCCAGCAGCAGGGAGCTTTCCTACAATGAGCAGTTCTTC.

Only a few counts were recorded for this clone. The CDR3: CAGGQGNSPLHF. For the CDR3, the DNA is TGTGCCGGGGGACAGGGGAACTCACCCCTCCACTTT. The chain has TRBV30 and TRBJ1-6, with TRBD1 matching 10 bases. Trimming took 8 bases from V and 10 from J; bases not matched to a gene: 5. Germline V lookup: CDR1 GTSNPN, CDR2 SVGIG (reference sequence). The CDR3 is made up of 12 amino acids.

This clone appeared a single time. The gene calls are TRBV2 and TRBJ1-1, with 7 bases lining up with TRBD1. This CDR3 comprises 12 residues. V shed 8 bases, J shed 7 bases, and the junction held 7 bases outside the gene matches. CDR1 is SNHLY, CDR2 FYNNEI, per germline. CDR3 bases: TGTGCCAGCCGACAGGGCGCTCTTGAAGCTTTCTTT. Its protein product is CASRQGALEAFF.

CDR3 in amino acids: CASSGGLAGGPWTGELFF. CDR3 nucleotides: TGTGCCAGCAGCGGAGGACTAGCGGGAGGGCCGTGGACCGGGGAGCTGTTTTTT. The gene calls are TRBV14 and TRBJ2-2; 15 bases are shared with TRBD2. CDR3 length: 18 amino acids. Germline V gene sequence: CDR1 SGHDN, CDR2 FVKESK. Losses at the gene ends were 5 bases for V and 5 bases for J; bases not matched to a gene: 9.

This clone was counted many times. The J gene is TRBJ1-3, the V gene TRBV30, with D uncertain. With 0 bases removed from V and 4 bases from J, the gap between germline ends came to 13 bases. The germline V gene encodes CDR1 GTSNPN and CDR2 SVGIG (reference sequence). This CDR3 region has 15 residues. DNA of the CDR3: TGTGCCTGGAGTGTCGAGCGGTCTGGGGGAAACACCATATATTTT. This sequence encodes CAWSVERSGGNTIYF.

The V call is TRBV19, the J call TRBJ1-1; tentative D call: TRBD1 (6 bases). Germline CDR1 reads LNHDA; CDR2 reads SQIVND (reference sequence). The CDR3 consists of 13 residues. V gave up 5 bases and J gave up 2 bases, with 9 bases separating them. DNA of the CDR3: TGTGCCAGTAGTTACAGGGAAAACACTGAAGCTTTCTTT. It translates to CASSYRENTEAFF. The full variable domain, its missing parts supplied by reference TRBV19 and TRBJ1-1, is DGGITQSPKYLFRKEGQNVTLSCEQNLNHDAMYWYRQDPGQGLRLIYYSQIVNDFQKGDIAEGYSVSREKKESFPLTVTSAQKNPTAFYLCASSYRENTEAFFGQGTRLTVV.

V and J are TRBV4-2 and TRBJ2-1; 7 bases agree with TRBD2. The ends lost 0 bases at V and 0 bases at J; junction bases unmatched: 5. This CDR3 contains 17 residues. Germline assignment: CDR1 LGHNA and CDR2 YNFKEQ. CDR3 coding DNA: TGTGCCAGCAGCCAAGAGGGGGGGGGAAGCTCCTACAATGAGCAGTTCTTC. Translated, it gives CASSQEGGGSSYNEQFF.

Note on this clone: The germline gene is not matched at one end of the junction; a read error may be the cause. This sequence joins TRBV6-1 and TRBJ2-1, with 8 bases lining up with TRBD1. CDR1 is MNHNS, CDR2 SASEGT, per germline. The CDR3 contains 15 residues. CDR3 protein: CASIETGGSYNEQFF. CDR3 DNA sequence: TGTGCCAGCATTGAAACAGGGGGAAGCTACAATGAGCAGTTCTTC.

The chain has TRBV3-1 (or the pseudogene TRBV3-2) and TRBJ1-5; perhaps TRBD1 as D (6 bases). CDR3 size: 13 residues. Germline V gene data show CDR1 as LGHDT and CDR2 as YNNKEL (reference sequence). V shed 2 bases and J shed 7 bases, with 9 bases lying between them. Here the CDR3 reads CASSQQGKQPQHF. In DNA form, the CDR3 reads TGTGCCAGCAGCCAACAGGGGAAGCAGCCCCAGCATTTT.

The chain is built from TRBV2 and TRBJ1-6, with TRBD1 matching 9 bases. CDR3 size: 17 residues. Germline assignment: CDR1 SNHLY and CDR2 FYNNEI. With V trimmed by 6 bases and J by 4 bases, 10 bases remained unmatched. The CDR3 reads CASSRTFGQGYNSPLHF. Written as DNA, the CDR3 is TGTGCCAGCAGCCGAACGTTTGGACAGGGGTATAATTCACCCCTCCACTTT. Full variable domain (outside the CDR3, taken from reference TRBV2 and TRBJ1-6): EPEVTQTPSHQVTQMGQEVILRCVPISNHLYFYWYRQILGQKVEFLVSFYNNEISEKSEIFDDQFSVERPDGSNFTLKIRSTKLEDSAMYFCASSRTFGQGYNSPLHFGNGTRLTVT.

The J gene is TRBJ2-1, the V gene TRBV6-2 or TRBV6-3, with D possibly matching TRBD1 (6 bases). Per the germline V gene, CDR1 is MNHEY and CDR2 is SVGEGT. The CDR3 sequence is 16 residues long. Trimming removed 4 bases at V and 4 bases at J, with 17 bases between. The CDR3 loop reads CASSFRGQRFYNEQFF. The DNA for the CDR3 is TGTGCCAGCAGTTTCCGCGGACAGAGATTTTACAATGAGCAGTTCTTC.

This chain connects TRBV7-2 to TRBJ2-7, with 7 bases identical to TRBD2. With V trimmed by 5 bases and J by 3 bases, 10 bases remained unmatched. The germline CDR1 and CDR2 sequences are SGHTA and FQGNSA. This CDR3 is 15 amino acids long. The CDR3 sequence: CASSLGGGGGYEQYF. In nucleotides, the CDR3 is TGTGCCAGCAGCCTGGGGGGGGGTGGCGGCTACGAGCAGTACTTC.

CDR3 sequence reads: CASSILAGNEQFF. CDR3 DNA sequence: TGTGCCAGTAGTATCCTAGCCGGCAATGAGCAGTTCTTC. This chain uses TRBV19 with TRBJ2-1, with D perhaps matching TRBD2 (5 bases). This CDR3 has 13 amino acids. Germline V CDR1 and CDR2: LNHDA, SQIVND (reference sequence). Trimming left V 3 bases short and J 6 bases short, with 9 bases between.